Following are 24 T cell receptor beta chains from one sample sequenced in a study of neoadjuvant nivolumab and ipilimumab in lung cancer. Repertoires were generated with immunoSEQ multiplex PCR, while TCRdb's copy carries only in-frame clones and drops some. The repertoire holds approximately 23,000 clones, less than 85% seen once, with under 30% in the top ten. The input for sequencing was peripheral blood, taken before neoadjuvant nivolumab, alone or with ipilimumab. Receptors originate from an adult with non-small cell lung cancer.

This clone was seen a single time. The genes are TRBV6-5 and TRBJ2-2; 7 bases line up with TRBD1. V trimming: 6 bases; J trimming: 5 bases; junction bases outside the gene matches: 9. Germline CDR1 and CDR2: MNHEY and SVGAGI. The CDR3 is 15 amino acids. The CDR3 DNA reads TGTGCCAGCAGAACCAGGGGGTTTGGGACCGGGGAGCTGTTTTTT. Residues: CASRTRGFGTGELFF.

The J gene is TRBJ1-1, the V gene TRBV6-6, with 7 bases identical to TRBD1. The CDR3 spans 13 residues. The germline V gene encodes CDR1 MNHNY and CDR2 SVGAGI (reference sequence). V was clipped by 4 bases and J by 9 bases; unmatched bases: 8. The CDR3 DNA is TGTGCCAGCAGTTCAAGGGACAGTGTGCAAGCTTTCTTT. This codes for CASSSRDSVQAFF.

This chain connects TRBV6-1 to TRBJ1-1; a weak D match, TRBD1 (6 bases). This CDR3 region has 14 residues. Germline loops: CDR1 MNHNS, CDR2 SASEGT. Deletions cut 7 bases from V and 6 bases from J, with 18 bases between. Written as DNA, the CDR3 is TGTGCCAGCATTCCGCCAGGGGAGTGGGCTGAAGCTTTCTTT. This translates into CASIPPGEWAEAFF.

The chain carries TRBV30 and TRBJ1-1; 8 bases fit TRBD1. CDR1 GTSNPN and CDR2 SVGIG come from the germline V gene (reference sequence). The CDR3 has 13 residues. V lost 8 bases, J lost 8 bases, and 13 bases stayed unmatched. CDR3 region: CAGVRTGLLEAFF. The CDR3 bases are TGTGCCGGAGTCCGGACAGGGTTATTGGAAGCTTTCTTT.

The gene calls are TRBV13 and TRBJ2-5; weak D call: TRBD2 (6 bases). The V and J ends lost 0 bases and 1 base respectively, with 6 bases between them. CDR1 is PRHDT and CDR2 is FYEKMQ in the germline V gene (reference sequence). CDR3 length: 14 residues. The CDR3 coding sequence is TGTGCCAGCAGCTTAGGGACTAGCCAAGAGACCCAGTACTTC. Protein: CASSLGTSQETQYF.

This clone was seen just once. This chain connects TRBV19 to TRBJ2-3; 8 nucleotides match TRBD2. The CDR3 sequence is 16 residues long. V dropped 1 base and J dropped 13; count of bases not matched to a gene: 16. CDR1 and CDR2 (germline): LNHDA, SQIVND (reference sequence). Written as DNA, the CDR3 is TGTGCCAGTAGTATAGGTCGTCTCCGCATCGCGGGAGGTGAGTATTTT. It is translated as CASSIGRLRIAGGEYF.

V and J are TRBV7-2 and TRBJ2-5; D possibly corresponds to TRBD1 (5 bases). V gave up 5 bases and J gave up 2 bases, with 9 bases separating them. The CDR3 spans 13 residues. Per the germline V gene, CDR1 is SGHTA and CDR2 is FQGNSA. The CDR3 is CASSPRTQETQYF. As DNA, the CDR3 is TGTGCCAGCAGCCCCCGGACACAAGAGACCCAGTACTTC.

The rearrangement uses TRBV2 and TRBJ2-1; D is uncertain. Trimming pared 1 base from V and 12 bases from J, leaving 13 bases between. This CDR3 spans 13 amino acids. CDR1 is SNHLY and CDR2 is FYNNEI in the germline V gene. DNA of the CDR3: TGTGCCAGCAGTGAAGTCCGAAGGTCGTGGCAGTTCTTC. Its protein is CASSEVRRSWQFF.

CDR3 nucleotide sequence: TGCGCCAGCAGCCCAGGACTAGCGGGAGGGCCAAGTGAGCAGTTCTTC. Translated, it gives CASSPGLAGGPSEQFF. The chain combines TRBV5-1 with TRBJ2-1; TRBD2 matches 15 bases. CDR3 length: 16 amino acids. The junction had 8 bases not matched to a gene; V was cut back by 4 bases and J by 9 bases. Looked up from germline, CDR1 is SGHRS and CDR2 is YFSETQ.

This clone was counted between two and nine times. V gene TRBV5-1 combines with J gene TRBJ2-5; 9 bases match TRBD2. The germline V gene has CDR1 SGHRS and CDR2 YFSETQ. This CDR3 comprises 14 residues. V was pared by 4 bases and J by 5 bases, with 6 bases of the junction left unmatched. CDR3: CASSPVAGVETQYF. The CDR3 DNA follows: TGCGCCAGCAGCCCAGTAGCGGGAGTGGAGACCCAGTACTTC.

The chain is built from TRBV30 and TRBJ1-2, with D maybe TRBD1 (6 bases). This CDR3 is 15 amino acids long. The V gene lost 4 bases and the J gene lost 5 bases, with 20 bases spanning the gap. Germline V lookup: CDR1 GTSNPN, CDR2 SVGIG (reference sequence). The CDR3 region is CAWNGRGVLVYGYTF. CDR3 coding DNA: TGTGCCTGGAACGGCAGGGGAGTACTAGTATATGGCTACACCTTC.

The chain recombines TRBV18 with TRBJ1-4, with 10 bases identical to TRBD1. There are 16 residues in the CDR3. Trimming took 6 bases from V and 4 from J; bases not matched to a gene: 8. The germline V gene has CDR1 KGHSH and CDR2 LQKENI. The CDR3 protein is CASSLDRGLVNEKLFF. Written as DNA, the CDR3 is TGTGCCAGCTCTCTTGACAGGGGGCTAGTTAATGAAAAACTGTTTTTT.

The chain is built from TRBV10-1 and TRBJ1-1, with TRBD1 as a possible D gene (5 bases). The germline gives CDR1 WNHNN, CDR2 SYGVQD (reference sequence). The CDR3 length is 14 residues. The V end lost 3 bases, the J end lost 0 bases, and 8 bases lay between the germline ends. The CDR3 region is CASSEGAMNTEAFF. CDR3 coding DNA: TGCGCCAGCAGTGAAGGGGCAATGAACACTGAAGCTTTCTTT.

The chain is built from TRBV27 and TRBJ1-2; D gene unclear. Germline V gene data show CDR1 as MNHEY and CDR2 as SMNVEV (reference sequence). This CDR3 has 14 residues. V lost 4 bases to trimming and J lost 2 bases, with 11 bases between them. The CDR3 DNA sequence: TGTGCCAGCAGTTCCCAGCCAAGGAACTATGGCTACACCTTC. Residues: CASSSQPRNYGYTF.

On this clone itself: Relative to the germline gene, one junction end is altered; a read error may explain this. This chain links TRBV7-7 with TRBJ2-1, with D perhaps matching TRBD2 (5 bases). The CDR3 is made up of 13 amino acids. In germline, CDR1 is SSHAT, CDR2 FNYEAQ (reference sequence). The CDR3 sequence is CASSLDSEGEQFF. The CDR3 DNA sequence: TGTGCTAGCAGCTTAGATAGCGAGGGTGAGCAGTTCTTC.

The chain is built from TRBV30 and TRBJ1-5, with TRBD1 as a possible D gene (5 bases). Trimming took 0 bases from V and 6 from J, leaving 15 bases between them. Germline-derived CDR1 and CDR2 are GTSNPN and SVGIG (reference sequence). The CDR3 length is 15 residues. The CDR3 nucleotides read TGTGCCTGGAGTGTTGGGAGGGGAAATACTCAGCCCCAGCATTTT. Its translation is CAWSVGRGNTQPQHF. The full variable domain, with the rest looked up from reference TRBV30 and TRBJ1-5, is SQTIHQWPATLVQPVGSPLSLECTVEGTSNPNLYWYRQAAGRGLQLLFYSVGIGQISSEVPQNLSASRPQDRQFILSSKKLLLSDSGFYLCAWSVGRGNTQPQHFGDGTRLSIL.

The chain uses TRBV19 and TRBJ1-1; D is undetermined. V was shortened by 3 bases and J by 4 bases, with 12 bases between the two germline ends. The germline V gene has CDR1 LNHDA and CDR2 SQIVND (reference sequence). This CDR3 contains 14 residues. CDR3 loop: CASSIMGSGTEAFF. The CDR3 nucleotides are TGTGCCAGTAGTATTATGGGATCTGGCACTGAAGCTTTCTTT.

The chain uses TRBV18 and TRBJ2-1; D perhaps matches TRBD1 (6 bases). Germline V lookup: CDR1 KGHSH, CDR2 LQKENI. The CDR3 length is 13 residues. Trimming removed 2 bases from V and 4 bases from J, with 6 bases in between. The CDR3, as DNA: TGTGCCAGCTCACCAGGACAGTACAATGAGCAGTTCTTC. It yields the protein CASSPGQYNEQFF.

The chain carries TRBV29-1 and TRBJ2-3, with D maybe TRBD2 (6 bases). The CDR3 is made up of 13 amino acids. Germline V gives CDR1 SQVTM, CDR2 ANQGSEA. Trimming removed 7 bases at V and 3 bases at J, with 14 bases between. CDR3 DNA sequence: TGCAGCGCCCCCGGGACTTTTACAGATACGCAGTATTTT. Residues: CSAPGTFTDTQYF.

J is TRBJ2-7 and V is TRBV5-4, with no clear D. Germline V gene sequence: CDR1 SGHNT, CDR2 YYREEE (reference sequence). The length of the CDR3 is 13 residues. V was pared by 4 bases and J by 3 bases, with 11 bases between. The DNA of the CDR3 is TGTGCCAGCAGCGATCCGGCCGACTACGAGCAGTACTTC. This encodes CASSDPADYEQYF.

This clone was seen just once. The chain employs TRBV9 and TRBJ2-7; TRBD2 might be the D (5 bases). Trimming left V 4 bases short and J 3 bases short, with 17 bases between. In germline, CDR1 is SGDLS, CDR2 YYNGEE. The CDR3 is 15 amino acids. CDR3: CASSLGGARVYEQYF. CDR3 bases: TGTGCCAGCAGCTTAGGAGGCGCCCGGGTCTACGAGCAGTACTTC.

This chain uses TRBV7-2 with TRBJ2-3; 7 bases agree with TRBD1. Germline CDR1 and CDR2: SGHTA and FQGNSA. The J segment lost 7 bases and the V segment lost 5 bases, leaving 9 bases of the junction unmatched. This CDR3 comprises 14 residues. The CDR3 reads CASSPGGPHHTQYF. The CDR3 region has the DNA TGTGCCAGCAGCCCAGGGGGTCCCCACCATACGCAGTATTTT.

This clone was seen just once. Germline is not matched at one junction end, which may reflect a read error. The V call is TRBV7-7, the J call TRBJ2-5; the D gene is possibly TRBD1 (6 bases). CDR1 and CDR2 from the germline V gene are SSHAT and FNYEAQ (reference sequence). The CDR3 runs 13 residues. The CDR3 region has the DNA TGTGCTAGCACCAGGGGTCCGCAAGAGACCCAGTACTTC. Translation gives CASTRGPQETQYF.

The chain links TRBV30 to TRBJ2-7; 11 nucleotides match TRBD2. Germline CDR1 is GTSNPN and CDR2 is SVGIG (reference sequence). Trimming cost V 1 base and J 6 bases; bases outside gene matches: 11. The CDR3 runs to 16 residues. For the CDR3, the DNA is TGTGCCTGGAGTGGCCCGGCTAGCGGGAGGAAGGGCGAGCAGTACTTC. Encoded protein: CAWSGPASGRKGEQYF.